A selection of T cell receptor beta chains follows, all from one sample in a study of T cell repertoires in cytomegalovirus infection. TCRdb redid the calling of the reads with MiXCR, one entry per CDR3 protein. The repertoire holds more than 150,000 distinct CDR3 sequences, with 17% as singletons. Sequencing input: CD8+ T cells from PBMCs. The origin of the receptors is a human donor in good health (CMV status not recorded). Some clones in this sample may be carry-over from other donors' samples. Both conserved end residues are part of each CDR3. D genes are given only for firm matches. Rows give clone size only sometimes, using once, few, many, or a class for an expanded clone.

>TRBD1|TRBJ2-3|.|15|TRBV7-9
CASSFTGVSTDTQYF
TGTGCCAGCAGCTTCACAGGGGTCTCCACAGATACGCAGTATTTT
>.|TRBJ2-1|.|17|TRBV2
CASSEIGRGHSYNEQFF
TGTGCCAGCAGTGAAATTGGGCGGGGGCATTCCTACAATGAGCAGTTCTTC
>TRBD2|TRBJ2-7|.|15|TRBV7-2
CASSSTSGGSYEQYF
TGTGCCAGCAGCTCGACTAGCGGGGGGTCCTACGAGCAGTACTTC
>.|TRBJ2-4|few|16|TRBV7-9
CASSPAAGTSKNIQYF
TGTGCCAGCAGCCCGGCGGCTGGGACGTCCAAAAACATTCAGTACTTC
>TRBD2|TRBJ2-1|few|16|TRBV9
CASSVADGGAYNEQFF
TGTGCCAGCAGCGTAGCAGACGGGGGGGCTTACAATGAGCAGTTCTTC
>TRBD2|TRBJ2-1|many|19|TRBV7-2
CASSLVVWTSGSSMYEQFF
TGTGCCAGCAGCTTAGTGGTATGGACTAGCGGTTCGTCAATGTATGAGCAGTTCTTC
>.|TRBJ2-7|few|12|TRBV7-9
CASSPTTGEQYF
TGTGCCAGCAGTCCCACTACGGGTGAGCAGTACTTC
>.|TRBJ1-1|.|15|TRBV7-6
CASSLAPNTHTEAFF
TGTGCCAGCAGCTTAGCGCCGAACACACACACTGAAGCTTTCTTT
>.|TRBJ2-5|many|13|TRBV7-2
CASSSFGEETQYF
TGTGCCAGCAGCTCCTTCGGAGAAGAGACCCAGTACTTC
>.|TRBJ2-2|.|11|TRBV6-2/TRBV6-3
CASIRTGELFF
TGTGCCAGCATTCGAACCGGGGAGCTGTTTTTT
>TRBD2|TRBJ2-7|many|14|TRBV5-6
CASSFGTNLYEQYF
TGTGCCAGCAGCTTCGGGACTAACTTATACGAGCAGTACTTC
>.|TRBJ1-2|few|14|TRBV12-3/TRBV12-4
CASSLDRAGHGYTF
TGTGCCAGCAGTTTAGACAGGGCCGGGCATGGCTACACCTTC
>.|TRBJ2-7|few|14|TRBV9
CASSGSGDSYEQYF
TGTGCCAGCAGCGGAAGCGGAGACTCCTACGAGCAGTACTTC
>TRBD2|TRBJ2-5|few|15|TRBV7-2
CASRTSGGQQETQYF
TGTGCCAGCAGAACTAGCGGGGGGCAACAAGAGACCCAGTACTTC
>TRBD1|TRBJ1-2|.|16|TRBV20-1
CSASLPTGTGVYGYTF
TGCAGTGCTAGTCTACCAACCGGGACAGGGGTCTATGGCTACACCTTC
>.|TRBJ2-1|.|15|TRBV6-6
CASKEGASSYNEQFF
TGTGCCAGCAAGGAGGGGGCGAGCTCCTACAATGAGCAGTTCTTC
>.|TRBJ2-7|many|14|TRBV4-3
CASSPGVGDYEQYF
TGCGCCAGCAGCCCGGGGGTAGGGGACTACGAGCAGTACTTC
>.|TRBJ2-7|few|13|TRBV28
CASSPVTNYGQYF
TGTGCCAGCAGCCCCGTTACAAACTACGGGCAGTACTTC
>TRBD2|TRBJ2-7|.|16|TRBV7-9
CASSLGIAGSVYEQYF
TGTGCCAGCAGCTTGGGAATAGCGGGTTCGGTCTACGAGCAGTACTTC
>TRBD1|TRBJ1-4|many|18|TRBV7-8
CASSSPGQGVWTNEKLFF
TGTGCCAGCAGCTCCCCGGGACAGGGAGTGTGGACTAATGAAAAACTGTTTTTT
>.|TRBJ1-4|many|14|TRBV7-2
CASRRGRGSEKLFF
TGTGCCAGCAGACGGGGGCGAGGTAGTGAAAAACTGTTTTTT
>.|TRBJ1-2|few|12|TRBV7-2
CASSLKGGHGTF
TGTGCCAGCAGCTTAAAAGGGGGGCACGGCACCTTC
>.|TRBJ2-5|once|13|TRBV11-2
CASSLKAPRPQYF
TGTGCCAGCAGCTTGAAAGCCCCCCGGCCCCAGTACTTC
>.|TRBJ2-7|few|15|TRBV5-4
CASSRVGTGVDEQYF
TGTGCCAGCAGCCGTGTGGGTACCGGGGTCGACGAGCAGTACTTC
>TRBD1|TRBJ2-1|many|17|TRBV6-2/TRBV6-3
CASSYSFGTDPYNEQFF
TGTGCCAGCAGTTATTCTTTCGGGACAGACCCCTACAATGAGCAGTTCTTC
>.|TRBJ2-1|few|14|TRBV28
CASSDPLFHNEQFF
TGTGCCAGCAGCGACCCCCTGTTCCACAATGAGCAGTTCTTC
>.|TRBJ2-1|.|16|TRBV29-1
CSVEGGGLPSYNEQFF
TGCAGCGTTGAAGGGGGGGGCCTACCCTCCTACAATGAGCAGTTCTTC
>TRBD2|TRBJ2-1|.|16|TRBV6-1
CASRLTGLATYNEQFF
TGTGCCAGCAGACTAACGGGACTAGCGACCTACAATGAGCAGTTCTTC
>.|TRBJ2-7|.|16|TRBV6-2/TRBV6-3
CASSYEVGSSSYEQYF
TGTGCCAGCAGTTACGAAGTCGGGAGTAGCTCCTACGAGCAGTACTTC
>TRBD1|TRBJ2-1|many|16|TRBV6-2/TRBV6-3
CASSLTQGAGNNEQFF
TGTGCCAGCAGTTTGACACAGGGGGCTGGAAACAATGAGCAGTTCTTC
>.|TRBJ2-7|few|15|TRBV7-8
CASSSWDSADREQYF
TGTGCCAGCAGTTCATGGGACTCGGCGGATAGGGAGCAGTACTTC
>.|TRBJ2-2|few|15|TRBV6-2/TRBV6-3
CASSYTGQNTGELFF
TGTGCCAGCAGTTACACAGGACAGAACACCGGGGAGCTGTTTTTT
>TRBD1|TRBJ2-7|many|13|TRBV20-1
CSARDREVWEQYF
TGCAGTGCTCGGGACAGGGAAGTTTGGGAGCAGTACTTC
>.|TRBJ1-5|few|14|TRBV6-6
CASSYIGGTEPQHF
TGTGCCAGCAGTTACATCGGAGGGACTGAGCCCCAGCATTTT
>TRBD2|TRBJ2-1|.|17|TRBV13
CASSSTAREGREDEQFF
TGTGCCAGCAGCTCGACAGCCCGGGAGGGCCGGGAGGATGAGCAGTTCTTC
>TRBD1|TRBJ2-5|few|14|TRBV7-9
CASSQDRGQETQYF
TGTGCCAGCAGCCAGGACAGGGGGCAAGAGACCCAGTACTTC
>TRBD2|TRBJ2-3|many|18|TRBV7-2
CASSFRATSGSLADTQYF
TGTGCCAGCAGCTTTAGGGCGACTAGCGGAAGCCTCGCAGATACGCAGTATTTT
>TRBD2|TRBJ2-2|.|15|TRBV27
CASTRKAGGTGELFF
TGTGCCAGCACGCGAAAGGCGGGAGGAACCGGGGAGCTGTTTTTT
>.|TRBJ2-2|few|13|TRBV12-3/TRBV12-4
CASSLSSTGELFF
TGTGCCAGCAGTTTATCATCCACCGGGGAGCTGTTTTTT
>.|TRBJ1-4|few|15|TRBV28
CASSFEGGGNEKLFF
TGTGCCAGCAGTTTTGAGGGAGGAGGTAATGAAAAACTGTTTTTT
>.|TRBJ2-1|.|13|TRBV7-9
CASSQGTSNEQFF
TGTGCCAGCAGCCAAGGGACTTCCAATGAGCAGTTCTTC
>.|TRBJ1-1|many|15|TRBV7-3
CASSLTSGAGTEAFF
TGTGCCAGCAGTTTAACGTCAGGGGCTGGGACTGAAGCTTTCTTT
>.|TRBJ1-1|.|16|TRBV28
CASSDGAGWWNTEAFF
TGTGCCAGCTCGGACGGGGCAGGGTGGTGGAACACTGAAGCTTTCTTT
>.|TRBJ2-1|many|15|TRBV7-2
CASSYRNALYNEQFF
TGTGCCAGCAGCTATAGAAACGCCCTCTACAATGAGCAGTTCTTC
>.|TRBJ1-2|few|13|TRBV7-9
CASSLTVNYGYTF
TGTGCCAGCAGCTTGACGGTTAACTATGGCTACACCTTC
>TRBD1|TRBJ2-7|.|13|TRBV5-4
CASSRTGVGEQYF
TGTGCCAGCAGCAGGACAGGGGTGGGGGAGCAGTACTTC
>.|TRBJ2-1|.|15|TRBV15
CATSREEVRRNEQFF
TGTGCCACCAGCAGAGAGGAGGTTAGGAGGAATGAGCAGTTCTTC
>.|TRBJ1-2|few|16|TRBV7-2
CASSSSFPSVLHGYTF
TGTGCCAGCAGCTCATCTTTTCCCTCAGTTCTTCATGGCTACACCTTC
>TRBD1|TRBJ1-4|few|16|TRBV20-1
CSARVTRDRRNEKLFF
TGCAGTGCTAGAGTTACCCGGGACAGAAGAAATGAAAAACTGTTTTTT
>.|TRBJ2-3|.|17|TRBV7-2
CASSSGGRARWADTQYF
TGTGCCAGCAGCTCGGGCGGCAGGGCTCGTTGGGCTGATACGCAGTATTTT
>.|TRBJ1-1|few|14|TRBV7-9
CASSLTPRETEAFF
TGTGCCAGCAGCTTAACCCCCCGGGAGACTGAAGCTTTCTTT
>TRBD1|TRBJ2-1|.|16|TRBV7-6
CASSPKGGTGYNEQFF
TGTGCCAGCAGTCCGAAAGGGGGGACAGGCTACAATGAGCAGTTCTTC
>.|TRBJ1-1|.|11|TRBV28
CASSWTTEAFF
TGTGCCAGCAGCTGGACAACTGAAGCTTTCTTT
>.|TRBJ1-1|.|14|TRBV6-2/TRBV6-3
CASSYFRGSAEAFF
TGTGCCAGCAGTTACTTCAGGGGTTCCGCTGAAGCTTTCTTT
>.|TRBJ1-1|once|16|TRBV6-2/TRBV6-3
CASRDTLGQKNTEAFF
TGTGCCAGCCGGGACACTCTTGGACAGAAGAACACTGAAGCTTTCTTT
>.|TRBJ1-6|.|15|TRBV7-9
CASSSDGPTRSPLHF
TGTGCCAGCAGCTCGGACGGACCGACACGGTCACCCCTCCACTTT
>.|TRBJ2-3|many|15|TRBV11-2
CASSLDWGRTDTQYF
TGTGCCAGCAGCTTAGACTGGGGACGCACAGATACGCAGTATTTT
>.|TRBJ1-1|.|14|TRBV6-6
CASSYSPGRTEAFF
TGTGCCAGCAGTTACTCCCCCGGCAGGACTGAAGCTTTCTTT
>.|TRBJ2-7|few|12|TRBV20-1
CSAIRQDYEQYF
TGCAGTGCTATCCGACAGGACTACGAGCAGTACTTC